The present T cell receptor beta chain was sequenced within a study of T cell responses to AZD1222 COVID-19 vaccine. Study-level findings and limits: Two AZD1222 doses significantly raised spike-specific TCR breadth and depth over controls. There were mostly white British donors and more females than males, and clonal diversity was possibly underestimated.

As to this clone: What it recognizes is unknown.

The CDR3 loop spans 14 amino acids. The V and J ends lost 2 bases and 3 bases respectively, with 10 bases between them. Germline V gene data show CDR1 as LNHDA and CDR2 as SQIVND (reference sequence). Profiled with immunoSEQ multiplex PCR; TCRdb holds only in-frame clones, not every one. The top ten hold under 4.5% of the sample, which has 140,000 to 150,000 clones, roughly 90% seen once. The sequence was collected from an adult in good health. The input for sequencing was peripheral blood, taken on day 0 of AZD1222 vaccination. The V call is TRBV19, the J call TRBJ1-2; D gene unclear. The CDR3 nucleotides are TGTGCCAGTAGTATATATGTGGGCGACTATGGCTACACCTTC. Translation gives CASSIYVGDYGYTF.